This T cell receptor (beta chain) was obtained from a study of OX40 agonist ivuxolimab in advanced cancers. Across the whole study: Three patients responded partially, comprising one with hepatocellular carcinoma and two with cutaneous melanoma. General study points: Relative to CD4+ cells, CD8+ T cells on average had more expanded clones.

Enrollment shut out patients with autoimmune disease history or systemic immunosuppression. The method was immunoSEQ multiplex PCR; TCRdb's version includes in-frame clones alone and lacks a portion of them. This sample has 15,000 to 25,000 clones, with 83% found just once. V lost 6 bases to trimming and J lost 2 bases, with 15 bases between them. The CDR3 spans 15 residues. The germline gives CDR1 ENHRY, CDR2 SYGVKD. Comment on this clone: As yet, its antigen is unknown.

The specimen was CD4+ or CD8+ T cells sorted from blood, collected in a trial of the OX40 agonist ivuxolimab. The clonotype comes from an adult with an advanced solid tumor such as melanoma, head and neck, liver or kidney cancer. V is TRBV10-3 and J is TRBJ2-3; possibly TRBD2 for D (5 bases). Here the CDR3 reads CAISAGVVITDTQYF. CDR3 sequence (DNA): TGTGCCATCAGCGCCGGGGTGGTCATCACAGATACGCAGTATTTT.